These 17 T cell receptor beta chains were all obtained from the same sample, sequenced in a study of blood T cell repertoires in COVID-19. Clones were sequenced by immunoSEQ multiplex PCR, and TCRdb holds only the in-frame ones, with some missing. This table has 190,000 or so clones, roughly nine tenths appearing once. Sequenced: PBMCs or T cells enriched from blood (not recorded which). The receptors were sampled from a woman aged 18-29 years who had recovered from COVID-19.

The rearrangement uses TRBV7-9 and TRBJ1-1, with D hard to call. The CDR3 totals 13 residues. V lost 11 bases, J lost 4 bases, and 17 bases lay in between. The germline V gene has CDR1 SEHNR and CDR2 FQNEAQ (reference sequence). The CDR3 coding sequence is TGTGCCGGCAACGGAGGGTTGGGCACTGAAGCTTTCTTT. Its protein product is CAGNGGLGTEAFF. Together with reference TRBV7-9 and TRBJ1-1, the CDR3 gives the full variable domain: DTGVSQNPRHKITKRGQNVTFRCDPISEHNRLYWYRQTLGQGPEFLTYFQNEAQLEKSRLLSDRFSAERPKGSFSTLEIQRTEQGDSAMYLCAGNGGLGTEAFFGQGTRLTVV.

The gene calls are TRBV5-1 and TRBJ2-7, with 7 bases matching TRBD1. Germline values: CDR1 SGHRS, CDR2 YFSETQ. The CDR3 is 15 residues long. With 4 bases clipped from V and 3 bases from J, the junction kept 10 bases outside the gene matches. For the CDR3, the DNA is TGCGCCAGCAGCAACGGACAGGCGGGCTACTACGAGCAGTACTTC. It yields the protein CASSNGQAGYYEQYF.

The chain uses TRBV28 and TRBJ2-7; unclear D gene. Trimming left V 5 bases short and J 2 bases short, with 10 bases between. The germline V gene encodes CDR1 MDHEN and CDR2 SYDVKM. The CDR3 length is 13 residues. CDR3 region: CASSQTATYEQYF. The DNA for the CDR3 is TGTGCCAGCAGTCAAACAGCCACCTACGAGCAGTACTTC.

This chain joins TRBV4-1 and TRBJ1-1, with 7 nucleotides matching TRBD1. Unmatched junction bases numbered 4, after V lost 3 bases and J lost 6 bases. CDR3 length: 13 residues. The germline V gene encodes CDR1 MGHRA and CDR2 YSYEKL. CDR3 protein: CASSHTGAAEAFF. DNA of the CDR3: TGCGCCAGCAGCCACACAGGGGCAGCTGAAGCTTTCTTT.

The chain couples TRBV28 to TRBJ1-5; TRBD1 agrees at 9 bases. The ends lost 4 bases at V and 4 bases at J; junction bases unmatched: 11. In germline, CDR1 is MDHEN, CDR2 SYDVKM. This CDR3 is 17 amino acids long. The CDR3 loop reads CASSSQGARLGNQPQHF. CDR3 coding DNA: TGTGCCAGCAGTTCACAGGGGGCGCGACTTGGGAATCAGCCCCAGCATTTT. Full variable domain (missing parts from reference TRBV28 and TRBJ1-5): DVKVTQSSRYLVKRTGEKVFLECVQDMDHENMFWYRQDPGLGLRLIYFSYDVKMKEKGDIPEGYSVSREKKERFSLILESASTNQTSMYLCASSSQGARLGNQPQHFGDGTRLSIL.

The V and J genes are TRBV3-1 (or the pseudogene TRBV3-2) and TRBJ1-6; no clear D. Germline V gives CDR1 LGHDT, CDR2 YNNKEL (reference sequence). V shed 1 base and J shed 14 bases, with 18 bases lying between them. The CDR3 has 15 residues. The CDR3 nucleotides are TGTGCCAGCAGCCAAGGGCGAGCAGGATTTACGTCCCTCCACTTT. This sequence encodes CASSQGRAGFTSLHF.

The J gene is TRBJ1-2, the V gene TRBV28; weak D call: TRBD1 (5 bases). This CDR3 region has 15 residues. CDR1 and CDR2 from the germline V gene are MDHEN and SYDVKM. V shed 1 base and J shed 2 bases, with 11 bases lying between them. CDR3 residues: CASSLSSGYNYGYTF. The CDR3 nucleotides read TGTGCCAGCAGTTTATCGTCAGGGTACAACTATGGCTACACCTTC.

The sample holds a few counts of this clone. V usage is TRBV7-6 and J usage is TRBJ2-2, with TRBD2 as a possible D gene (6 bases). Trimming left V 2 bases short and J 5 bases short, with 12 bases between. Germline loops: CDR1 SGHVS, CDR2 FNYEAQ. CDR3 length: 15 amino acids. The CDR3 spells CASSLLPGETGELFF. In nucleotides, the CDR3 is TGTGCCAGCAGCTTACTTCCGGGAGAGACCGGGGAGCTGTTTTTT. The full variable domain, with the rest looked up from reference TRBV7-6 and TRBJ2-2, is GAGVSQSPRYKVTKRGQDVALRCDPISGHVSLYWYRQALGQGPEFLTYFNYEAQQDKSGLPNDRFSAERPEGSISTLTIQRTEQRDSAMYRCASSLLPGETGELFFGEGSRLTVL.

The chain recombines TRBV6-5 with TRBJ2-1, with D tentatively TRBD2 (6 bases). This CDR3 has 14 amino acids. In germline, CDR1 is MNHEY, CDR2 SVGAGI. Trimming left V 6 bases short and J 8 bases short, with 17 bases between. For the CDR3, the DNA is TGTGCCAGCAGGGCCGGGACTTCAAGGGATGAGCAGTTCTTC. Its protein is CASRAGTSRDEQFF.

This chain joins TRBV11-3 and TRBJ2-1; perhaps TRBD2 as D (7 bases). Germline assignment: CDR1 SGHNT and CDR2 YENEEA. This CDR3 has 15 residues. Trimming took 3 bases from V and 10 from J, leaving 19 bases between them. As DNA, the CDR3 is TGTGCCAGCAGCTTTAATGGAGGGAGGGGGGGAGAGCAGTTCTTC. Amino acid sequence: CASSFNGGRGGEQFF. Complete variable domain (other parts from reference TRBV11-3 and TRBJ2-1): EAGVVQSPRYKIIEKKQPVAFWCNPISGHNTLYWYLQNLGQGPELLIRYENEEAVDDSQLPKDRFSAERLKGVDSTLKIQPAELGDSAVYLCASSFNGGRGGEQFFGPGTRLTVL.

The chain has TRBV18 and TRBJ2-7; 7 nucleotides agree with TRBD2. The CDR3 runs 13 residues. The germline gives CDR1 KGHSH, CDR2 LQKENI. V lost 3 bases and J lost 6; bases outside the gene matches: 5. The CDR3 sequence: CASSPVGEGEQYF. The CDR3 DNA follows: TGTGCCAGCTCACCGGTAGGGGAGGGCGAGCAGTACTTC.

The rearrangement joins TRBV5-1 to TRBJ2-1; weak D call: TRBD2 (6 bases). V was cut by 0 bases and J by 9 bases, with 19 bases left in between. Germline CDR1 is SGHRS and CDR2 is YFSETQ. The CDR3 is made up of 16 amino acids. In DNA form, the CDR3 reads TGCGCCAGCAGCTTGGCTTCGGGCGGGGATTTTGTTGAGCAGTTCTTC. It codes for CASSLASGGDFVEQFF.

This chain links TRBV6-5 with TRBJ2-1, with TRBD2 identical over 7 bases. The germline V gene encodes CDR1 MNHEY and CDR2 SVGAGI. Losses at the gene ends were 4 bases for V and 10 bases for J; bases not matched to a gene: 7. CDR3 length: 13 amino acids. CDR3 sequence reads: CASSSRGRFEQFF. CDR3 nucleotides: TGTGCCAGCAGTTCGCGGGGGAGATTCGAGCAGTTCTTC.

The CDR3 nucleotides read TGTGCCTGTCAGGGTAAACCCTACGAGCAGTACTTC. Translating gives CACQGKPYEQYF. The V call is TRBV28, the J call TRBJ2-7; a weak D match, TRBD1 (5 bases). With 11 bases removed from V and 2 bases from J, the gap between germline ends came to 13 bases. CDR1 MDHEN and CDR2 SYDVKM come from the germline V gene. The CDR3 consists of 12 residues. The full variable domain, its missing parts supplied by reference TRBV28 and TRBJ2-7, is DVKVTQSSRYLVKRTGEKVFLECVQDMDHENMFWYRQDPGLGLRLIYFSYDVKMKEKGDIPEGYSVSREKKERFSLILESASTNQTSMYLCACQGKPYEQYFGPGTRLTVT.

This clone was detected only once. In DNA, the CDR3 is TGTGCCAGCAGAGCTAACGGACAGGGGTTCAATTCACCCCTCCACTTT. This translates into CASRANGQGFNSPLHF. The chain uses TRBV2 and TRBJ1-6, with 9 bases matching TRBD1. Germline lookup yields CDR1 SNHLY and CDR2 FYNNEI. The CDR3 totals 16 residues. With 6 bases clipped from V and 7 bases from J, the junction kept 10 bases outside the gene matches.

The V gene is TRBV6-1, the J gene TRBJ2-3; 7 positions match TRBD1. This CDR3 is 12 amino acids long. CDR1 and CDR2 (germline): MNHNS, SASEGT. J gave up 14 bases and V 2 bases, and 7 bases lay outside the gene matches. The chain's CDR3 is CASSEQGQLGYF. Written as DNA, the CDR3 is TGTGCCAGCAGTGAACAGGGACAGCTGGGGTATTTT.

A few counts support this clone. The same CDR3 arises from other DNA sequences in this sample as well. The chain is built from TRBV5-4 and TRBJ2-2, with a possible D match to TRBD2 (6 bases). With 3 bases removed from V and 6 bases from J, the gap between germline ends came to 6 bases. Germline loops: CDR1 SGHNT, CDR2 YYREEE (reference sequence). CDR3 size: 12 residues. The CDR3 DNA is TGTGCCAGCAGCTGGGACTCCGGGGAGCTGTTTTTT. It translates to CASSWDSGELFF.